These 9 T cell receptor beta chains originate from one sample sequenced in a study of blood T cell repertoires in COVID-19. Profiled with immunoSEQ multiplex PCR; TCRdb holds only in-frame clones, not every one. The data hold under 200,000 clones, with about 84% observed a single time. The sequenced sample was peripheral blood. The source is a woman in her 30s with acute or convalescent COVID-19.

The chain joins TRBV3-1 (or the pseudogene TRBV3-2) to TRBJ2-5, with 8 bases identical to TRBD2. Germline loops: CDR1 LGHDT, CDR2 YNNKEL (reference sequence). The trim removed 7 bases at V and 3 bases at J, leaving 7 bases unmatched. This CDR3 spans 14 amino acids. The chain's CDR3 is CASKRGPLEETQYF. The DNA for the CDR3 is TGTGCCAGCAAGCGGGGGCCACTTGAAGAGACCCAGTACTTC.

This chain joins TRBV6-5 and TRBJ1-1, with D maybe TRBD1 (6 bases). Trimming left V 0 bases short and J 5 bases short, with 16 bases between. CDR1 and CDR2 from the germline V gene are MNHEY and SVGAGI. This CDR3 has 16 residues. The CDR3 region is CASSYSWGFQGTEAFF. CDR3 DNA sequence: TGTGCCAGCAGTTACTCCTGGGGGTTTCAGGGGACTGAAGCTTTCTTT.

This sequence joins TRBV18 and TRBJ2-3; D is unresolved. The CDR3 loop spans 15 amino acids. The germline V gene has CDR1 KGHSH and CDR2 LQKENI. Trimming removed 1 base from V and 0 bases from J, with 8 bases in between. CDR3 sequence (DNA): TGTGCCAGCTCACCACTAGGAGCAAGCACAGATACGCAGTATTTT. Translating gives CASSPLGASTDTQYF.

This clone has a single count. The rearrangement links TRBV30 to TRBJ2-4; no firm D call. The CDR3 length is 12 residues. In germline, CDR1 is GTSNPN, CDR2 SVGIG (reference sequence). The germline V and J ends were trimmed by 2 bases and 6 bases, with 8 bases remaining between them. The CDR3 sequence is CAWSPATNIQYF. The CDR3 DNA sequence: TGTGCCTGGAGTCCAGCGACAAACATTCAGTACTTC.

CDR3 residues: CASSTGYYGYTF. The DNA for the CDR3 is TGTGCCAGCAGCACGGGGTACTATGGCTACACCTTC. This chain connects TRBV2 to TRBJ1-2; no clear D gene. This CDR3 is built from 12 residues. V lost 6 bases, J lost 3 bases, and 8 bases lay in between. Germline CDR1 SNHLY, CDR2 FYNNEI.

The chain uses TRBV19 and TRBJ2-5, with 9 bases identical to TRBD1. The CDR3 totals 16 residues. After removal of 6 bases from V and 5 bases from J, the junction contained 13 bases not matched to a gene. Germline CDR1 is LNHDA and CDR2 is SQIVND (reference sequence). CDR3 nucleotide sequence: TGTGCCAGTAGAGCAACAGGGGGCGCGTTTAAGGAGACCCAGTACTTC. Translating gives CASRATGGAFKETQYF.

This clone was detected only once. This chain links TRBV5-1 with TRBJ1-2; 9 nucleotides align to TRBD1. CDR1 and CDR2 (germline): SGHRS, YFSETQ. The CDR3 is 17 residues long. V shed 0 bases, J shed 6 bases, and the junction held 12 bases outside the gene matches. The CDR3 spells CASSLGDRVAKGDGYTF. CDR3 nucleotide sequence: TGCGCCAGCAGCTTGGGGGACAGGGTGGCAAAAGGCGATGGCTACACCTTC.

The J gene is TRBJ1-2, the V gene TRBV2; D is unresolved. CDR3 length: 13 amino acids. Per germline, CDR1 SNHLY and CDR2 FYNNEI. The ends were cut back, 4 bases at V and 2 bases at J, with 8 bases in the middle. CDR3 bases: TGTGCCAGCAGTGCGGACTTAAACTATGGCTACACCTTC. Its translation is CASSADLNYGYTF.

CDR3 loop: CASSSSRGSPGYTF. The CDR3 DNA is TGTGCCAGCAGCTCATCAAGGGGGTCCCCCGGCTACACCTTC. The rearrangement joins TRBV7-2 to TRBJ1-2, with D possibly matching TRBD1 (6 bases). V was clipped by 4 bases and J by 8 bases, with 17 bases between them. From germline, CDR1 is SGHTA and CDR2 FQGNSA. There are 14 residues in the CDR3.